This T cell receptor (beta chain) was retrieved from a study of blood T cell repertoires in COVID-19. Study-level background: Some COVID-19 samples were acute and others convalescent; all came from the United States, Italy and Spain. PBMCs, B-cell-depleted T cells, or T cells provided the cDNA or gDNA that made up the material.

This clone was seen a single time. Authors' methods: Counts of nucleated cells, estimated from reference gene primer amplification, were obtained. TCRdb keeps only in-frame clones here, not all; method: immunoSEQ multiplex PCR. V, J and clone size are taken as reported in that table, and D and trimming were inferred from the DNA itself. In the table there are approximately 430,000 clones, roughly 89% of which are singletons. V was pared by 2 bases and J by 8 bases, with 5 bases of the junction left unmatched. Per germline, CDR1 KGHDR and CDR2 SFDVKD. The CDR3 sequence is 17 residues long. The sequence was obtained from a woman aged 25 to 39 with active or convalescent COVID-19. The chain employs TRBV24-1 and TRBJ2-1; 16 bases fit TRBD2. The specimen sequenced was peripheral blood. Here the CDR3 reads CATSDSGTSGGVDEQFF. In nucleotides, the CDR3 is TGTGCCACCAGTGATTCCGGGACTAGCGGGGGGGTAGATGAGCAGTTCTTC.